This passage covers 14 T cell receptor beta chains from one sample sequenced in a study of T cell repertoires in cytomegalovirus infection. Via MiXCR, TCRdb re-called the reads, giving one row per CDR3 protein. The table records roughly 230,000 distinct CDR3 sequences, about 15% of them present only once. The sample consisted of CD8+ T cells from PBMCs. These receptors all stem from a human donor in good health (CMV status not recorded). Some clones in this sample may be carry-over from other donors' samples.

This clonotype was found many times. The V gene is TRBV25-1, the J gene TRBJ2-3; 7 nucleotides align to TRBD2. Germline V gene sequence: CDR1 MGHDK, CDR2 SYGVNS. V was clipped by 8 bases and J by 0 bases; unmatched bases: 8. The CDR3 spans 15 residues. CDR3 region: CASGRGRGSTDTQYF. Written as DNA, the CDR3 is TGTGCCAGCGGCCGCGGGCGGGGGAGCACAGATACGCAGTATTTT.

CDR3 residues: CASDRERGYEQYF. CDR3 DNA: TGTGCCAGTGACAGGGAGAGGGGTTACGAGCAGTACTTC. The J gene is TRBJ2-7, the V gene TRBV6-6; TRBD1 matches 7 bases. The CDR3 totals 13 residues. V was clipped by 9 bases and J by 4 bases; unmatched bases: 9. Germline V gives CDR1 MNHNY, CDR2 SVGAGI (reference sequence).

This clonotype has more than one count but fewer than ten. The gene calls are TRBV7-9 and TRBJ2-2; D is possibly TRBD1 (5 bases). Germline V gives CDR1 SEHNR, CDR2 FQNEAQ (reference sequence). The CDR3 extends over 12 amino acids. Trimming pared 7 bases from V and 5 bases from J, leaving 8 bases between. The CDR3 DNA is TGTGCCAGCATCCAGGGTACCGGGGAGCTGTTTTTT. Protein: CASIQGTGELFF.

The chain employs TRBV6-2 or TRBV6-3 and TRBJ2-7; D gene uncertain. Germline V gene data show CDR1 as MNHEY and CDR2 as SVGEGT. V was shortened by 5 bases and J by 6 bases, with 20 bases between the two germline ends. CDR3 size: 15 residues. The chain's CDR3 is CASSDLDRLVAEQYF. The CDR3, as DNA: TGTGCCAGCAGTGACCTTGACCGCCTGGTCGCCGAGCAGTACTTC.

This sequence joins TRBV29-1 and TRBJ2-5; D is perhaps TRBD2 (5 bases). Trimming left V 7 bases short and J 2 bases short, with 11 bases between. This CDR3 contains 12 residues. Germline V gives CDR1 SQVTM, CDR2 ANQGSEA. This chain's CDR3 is CSGFRDQETQYF. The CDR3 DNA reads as TGCAGCGGATTCCGGGATCAAGAGACCCAGTACTTC.

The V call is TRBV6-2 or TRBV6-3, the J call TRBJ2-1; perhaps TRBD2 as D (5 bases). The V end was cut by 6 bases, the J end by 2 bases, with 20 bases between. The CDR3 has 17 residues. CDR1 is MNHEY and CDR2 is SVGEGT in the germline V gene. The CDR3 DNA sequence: TGTGCCAGCAGCCTTGATTGGACGTCGGAGGCCTACAATGAGCAGTTCTTC. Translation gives CASSLDWTSEAYNEQFF.

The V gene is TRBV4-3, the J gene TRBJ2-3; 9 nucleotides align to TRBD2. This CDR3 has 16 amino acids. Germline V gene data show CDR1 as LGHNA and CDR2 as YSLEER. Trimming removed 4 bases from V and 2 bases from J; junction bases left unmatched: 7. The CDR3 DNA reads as TGCGCCAGCAGCCGGGGTAGCGGGGGCCTCACAGATACGCAGTATTTT. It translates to CASSRGSGGLTDTQYF.

CDR3 sequence reads: CSVERAGGPEDIQYF. The CDR3 nucleotides read TGCAGCGTTGAGAGAGCGGGGGGGCCTGAGGACATTCAGTACTTC. The chain couples TRBV29-1 to TRBJ2-4; 10 positions agree with TRBD2. The germline CDR1 and CDR2 sequences are SQVTM and ANQGSEA. The ends lost 3 bases at V and 8 bases at J; junction bases unmatched: 10. The CDR3 loop spans 15 amino acids.

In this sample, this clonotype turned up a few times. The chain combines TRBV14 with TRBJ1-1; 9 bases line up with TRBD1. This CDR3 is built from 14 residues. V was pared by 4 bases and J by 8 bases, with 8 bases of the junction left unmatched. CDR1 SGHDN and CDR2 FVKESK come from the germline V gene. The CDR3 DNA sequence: TGTGCCAGCAGCCCAGGGACAGGGTTCTGGGAAGCTTTCTTT. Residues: CASSPGTGFWEAFF. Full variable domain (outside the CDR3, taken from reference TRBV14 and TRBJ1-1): EAGVTQFPSHSVIEKGQTVTLRCDPISGHDNLYWYRRVMGKEIKFLLHFVKESKQDESGMPNNRFLAERTGGTYSTLKVQPAELEDSGVYFCASSPGTGFWEAFFGQGTRLTVV.

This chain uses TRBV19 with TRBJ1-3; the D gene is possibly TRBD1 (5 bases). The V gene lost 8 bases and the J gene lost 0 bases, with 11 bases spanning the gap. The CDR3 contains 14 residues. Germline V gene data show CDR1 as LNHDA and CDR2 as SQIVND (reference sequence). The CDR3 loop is CASVGESSGNTIYF. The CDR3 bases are TGTGCCAGTGTGGGGGAAAGCTCTGGAAACACCATATATTTT.

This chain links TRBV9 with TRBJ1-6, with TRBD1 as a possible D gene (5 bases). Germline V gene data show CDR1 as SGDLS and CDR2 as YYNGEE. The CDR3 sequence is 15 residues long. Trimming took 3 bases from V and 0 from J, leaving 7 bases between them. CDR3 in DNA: TGTGCCAGCAGCGCCGGGACCTCCTATAATTCACCCCTCCACTTT. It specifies CASSAGTSYNSPLHF.

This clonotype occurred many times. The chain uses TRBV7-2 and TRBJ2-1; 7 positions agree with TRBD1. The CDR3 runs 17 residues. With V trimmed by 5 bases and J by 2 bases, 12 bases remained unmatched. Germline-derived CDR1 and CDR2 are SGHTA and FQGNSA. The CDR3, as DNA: TGTGCCAGCAGCCAATACGCGACAGGGAACGCCTACAATGAGCAGTTCTTC. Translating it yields CASSQYATGNAYNEQFF.

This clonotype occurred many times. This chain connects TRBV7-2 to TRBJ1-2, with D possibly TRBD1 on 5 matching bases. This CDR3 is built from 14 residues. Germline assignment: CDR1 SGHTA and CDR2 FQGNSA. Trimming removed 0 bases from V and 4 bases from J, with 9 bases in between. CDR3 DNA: TGTGCCAGCAGCTTAGCGGCAGGGATCTATGGCTACACCTTC. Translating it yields CASSLAAGIYGYTF.

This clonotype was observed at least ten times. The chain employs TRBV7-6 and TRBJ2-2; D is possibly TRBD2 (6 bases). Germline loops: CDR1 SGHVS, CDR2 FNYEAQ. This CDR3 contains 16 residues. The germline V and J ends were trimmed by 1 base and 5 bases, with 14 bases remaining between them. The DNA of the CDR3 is TGTGCCAGCAGCTTAGAGGGCGGGGTCTCGACCGGGGAGCTGTTTTTT. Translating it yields CASSLEGGVSTGELFF.